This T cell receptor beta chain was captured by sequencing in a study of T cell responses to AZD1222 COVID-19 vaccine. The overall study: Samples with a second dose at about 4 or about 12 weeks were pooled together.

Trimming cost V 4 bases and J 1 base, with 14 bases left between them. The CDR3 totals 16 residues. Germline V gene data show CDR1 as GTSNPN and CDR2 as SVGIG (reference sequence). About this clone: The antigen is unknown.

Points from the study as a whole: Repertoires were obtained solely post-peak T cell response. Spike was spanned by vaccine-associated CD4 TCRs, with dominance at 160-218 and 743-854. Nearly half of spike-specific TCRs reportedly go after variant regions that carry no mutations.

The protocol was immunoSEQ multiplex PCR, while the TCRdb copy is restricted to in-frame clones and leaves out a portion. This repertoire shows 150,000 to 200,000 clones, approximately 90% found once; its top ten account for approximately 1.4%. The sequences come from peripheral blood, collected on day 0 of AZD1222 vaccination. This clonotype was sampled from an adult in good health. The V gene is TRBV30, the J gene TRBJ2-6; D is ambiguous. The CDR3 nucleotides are TGTGCCTGGACAGCACCGTTTGGGTCTGGGGCCAACGTCCTGACTTTC. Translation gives CAWTAPFGSGANVLTF.